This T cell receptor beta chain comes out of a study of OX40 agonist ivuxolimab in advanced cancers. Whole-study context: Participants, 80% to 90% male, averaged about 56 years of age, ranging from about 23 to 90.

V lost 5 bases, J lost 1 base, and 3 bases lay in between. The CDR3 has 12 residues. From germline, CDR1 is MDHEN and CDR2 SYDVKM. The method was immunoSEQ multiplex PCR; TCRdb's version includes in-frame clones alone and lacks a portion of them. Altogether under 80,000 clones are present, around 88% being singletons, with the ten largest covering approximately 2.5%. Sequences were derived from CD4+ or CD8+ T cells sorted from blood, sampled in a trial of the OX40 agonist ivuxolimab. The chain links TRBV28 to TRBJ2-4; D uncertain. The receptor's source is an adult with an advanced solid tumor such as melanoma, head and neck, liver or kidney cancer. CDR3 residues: CASSEAKNIQYF. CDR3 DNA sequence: TGTGCCAGCAGTGAGGCCAAAAACATTCAGTACTTC.